This T cell receptor (beta chain) was captured in a study of blood T cell repertoires in COVID-19. Background on the study: PBMCs, B-cell-depleted T cells, or T cells were the source of the cDNA or gDNA that made up the material.

A case of COVID-19 had been met by exposed participants within 2 weeks before study entry. This CDR3 contains 14 residues. The ends lost 7 bases at V and 2 bases at J; junction bases unmatched: 6. CDR1 is MNHEY, CDR2 SVGAGI, per germline. The assay was immunoSEQ multiplex PCR, and TCRdb's table has in-frame clones only and misses some. The repertoire has 400,000 to 500,000 clones, more than 70% of them found once; the top ten carry 1.4% to 1.5%. The sequencing input was PBMCs or T cells enriched from blood (not recorded which). The V gene is TRBV6-5, the J gene TRBJ2-3, with 7 bases lining up with TRBD1. This clonotype was obtained from a woman aged 18-29 years who had been exposed to COVID-19. The CDR3 loop is CASTRDRITDTQYF. In nucleotides, the CDR3 is TGTGCCAGCACTAGGGACAGAATCACAGATACGCAGTATTTT.